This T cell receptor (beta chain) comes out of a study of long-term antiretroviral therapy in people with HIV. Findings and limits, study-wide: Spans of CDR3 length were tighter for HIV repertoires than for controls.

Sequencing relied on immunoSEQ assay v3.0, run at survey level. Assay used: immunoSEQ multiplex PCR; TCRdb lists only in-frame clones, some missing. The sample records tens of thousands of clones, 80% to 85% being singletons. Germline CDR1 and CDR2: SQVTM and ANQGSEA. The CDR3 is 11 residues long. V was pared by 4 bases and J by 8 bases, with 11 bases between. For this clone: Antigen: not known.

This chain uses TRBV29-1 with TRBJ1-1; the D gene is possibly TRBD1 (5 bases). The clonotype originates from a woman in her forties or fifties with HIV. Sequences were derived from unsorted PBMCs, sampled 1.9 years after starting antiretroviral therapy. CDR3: CSVARVKEAFF. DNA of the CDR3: TGCAGCGTTGCCAGGGTAAAAGAAGCTTTCTTT.